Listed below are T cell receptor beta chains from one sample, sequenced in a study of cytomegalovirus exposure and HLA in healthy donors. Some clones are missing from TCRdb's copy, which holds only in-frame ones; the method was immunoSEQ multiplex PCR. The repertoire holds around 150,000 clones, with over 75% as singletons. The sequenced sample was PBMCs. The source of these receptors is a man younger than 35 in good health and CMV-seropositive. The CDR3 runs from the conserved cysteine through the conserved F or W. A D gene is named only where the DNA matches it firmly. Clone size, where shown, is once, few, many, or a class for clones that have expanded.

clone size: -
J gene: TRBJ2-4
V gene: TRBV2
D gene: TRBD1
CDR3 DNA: TGTGCCAGCAGCGAGACAGGGATAGATAAAAACATTCAGTACTTC
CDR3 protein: CASSETGIDKNIQYF

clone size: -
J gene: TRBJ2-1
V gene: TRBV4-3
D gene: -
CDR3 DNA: TGCGCCAGCAGCCAAGAGGGACATCCCTACAATGAGCAGTTCTTC
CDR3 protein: CASSQEGHPYNEQFF

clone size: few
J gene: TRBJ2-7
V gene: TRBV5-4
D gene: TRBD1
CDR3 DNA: TGTGCCAGCAGCTCCAGGGGGCGAGGGGAGCAGTACTTC
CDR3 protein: CASSSRGRGEQYF

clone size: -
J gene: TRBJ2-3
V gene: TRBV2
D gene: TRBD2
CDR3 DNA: TGTGCCAGCAGACGGTCTAGCGGGGGGGGAGATACGCAGTATTTT
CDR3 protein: CASRRSSGGGDTQYF

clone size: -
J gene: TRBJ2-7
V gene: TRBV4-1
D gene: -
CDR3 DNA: TGCGCCAGCAGCCAGGAGGGGAGCTCCTACGAGCAGTACTTC
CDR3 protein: CASSQEGSSYEQYF

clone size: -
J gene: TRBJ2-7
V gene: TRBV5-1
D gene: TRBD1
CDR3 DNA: TGCGCCAGCAGCCCCACCGGGACAGGGTTAAGCGAGCAGTACTTC
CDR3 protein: CASSPTGTGLSEQYF

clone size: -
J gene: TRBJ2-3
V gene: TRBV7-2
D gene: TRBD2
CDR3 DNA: TGTGCCAGCAGCCCCACCTCGACTAGCGGGGGGGACACAGATACGCAGTATTTT
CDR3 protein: CASSPTSTSGGDTDTQYF

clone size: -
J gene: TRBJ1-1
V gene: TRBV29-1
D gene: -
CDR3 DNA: TGCAGCGCAGGGGTCGGGATGAACACTGAAGCTTTCTTT
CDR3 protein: CSAGVGMNTEAFF

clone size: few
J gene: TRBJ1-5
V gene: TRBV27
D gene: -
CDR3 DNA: TGTGCCAGCAGTTTATCGGGGGCAGGGAGCAATCAGCCCCAGCATTTT
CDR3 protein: CASSLSGAGSNQPQHF

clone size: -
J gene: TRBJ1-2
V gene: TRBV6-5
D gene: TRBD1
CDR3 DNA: TGTGCCAGCAGTTACGGGACAGGTCTCCGTGGCTACACCTTC
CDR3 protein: CASSYGTGLRGYTF

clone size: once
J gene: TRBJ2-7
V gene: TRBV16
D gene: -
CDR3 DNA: TGTGCCAGCAGCCAAATGGGGGGTAGTTACGAGCAGTACTTC
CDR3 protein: CASSQMGGSYEQYF

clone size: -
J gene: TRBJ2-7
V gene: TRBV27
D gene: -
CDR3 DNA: TGTGCCAGCAGTCGGGACTTCTCCTCCTACGAGCAGTACTTC
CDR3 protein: CASSRDFSSYEQYF

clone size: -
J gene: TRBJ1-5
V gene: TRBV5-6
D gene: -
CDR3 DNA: TGTGCCAGCAGCTTGGCCGCGGGACTCAATCAGCCCCAGCATTTT
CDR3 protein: CASSLAAGLNQPQHF

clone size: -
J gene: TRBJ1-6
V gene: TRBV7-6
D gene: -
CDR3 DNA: TGTGCCAGCAGCTTAGGGTCCGGGTCAGGGTCACCCCTCCACTTT
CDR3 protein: CASSLGSGSGSPLHF

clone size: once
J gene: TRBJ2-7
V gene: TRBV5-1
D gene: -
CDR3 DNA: TGCGCCAGCAGCTCTTCAGGGGAGGGCGAGCAGTACTTC
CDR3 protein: CASSSSGEGEQYF

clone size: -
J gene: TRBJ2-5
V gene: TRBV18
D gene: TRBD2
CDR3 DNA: TGTGCCAGCTCACCTGATGGGCCCGGCGGGGGGACCCAAGAGACCCAGTACTTC
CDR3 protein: CASSPDGPGGGTQETQYF

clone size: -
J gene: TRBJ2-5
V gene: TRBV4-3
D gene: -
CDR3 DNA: TGCGCCAGCAGCCAAGGCCCCCGGGAGACCCAGTACTTC
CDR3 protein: CASSQGPRETQYF

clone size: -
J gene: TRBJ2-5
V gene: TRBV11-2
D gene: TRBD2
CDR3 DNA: TGTGCCAGCAGCTTAGGGTCACTAGCGGGGTTCCAAGAGACCCAGTACTTC
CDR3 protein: CASSLGSLAGFQETQYF

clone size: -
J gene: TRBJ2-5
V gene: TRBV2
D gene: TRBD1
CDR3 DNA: TGTGCCAGCAGACGCGGGACAGGGGACCAGGAGACCCAGTACTTC
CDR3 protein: CASRRGTGDQETQYF

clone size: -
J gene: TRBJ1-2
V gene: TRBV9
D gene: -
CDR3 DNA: TGTGCCAGCAGCCCCCCGAGGACAAACTATGGCTACACCTTC
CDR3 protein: CASSPPRTNYGYTF

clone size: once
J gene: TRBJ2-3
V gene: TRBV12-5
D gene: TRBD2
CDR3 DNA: TGTGCTAGTGGTTTCCCGCTCGCTAGCGGGGGGGCCGCAGATACGCAGTATTTT
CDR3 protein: CASGFPLASGGAADTQYF

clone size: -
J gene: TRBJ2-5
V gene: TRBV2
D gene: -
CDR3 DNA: TGTGCCAGCAGTGAAATCAATCAAGAGACCCAGTACTTC
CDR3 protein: CASSEINQETQYF

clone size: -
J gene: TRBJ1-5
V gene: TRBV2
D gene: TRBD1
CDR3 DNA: TGTGCCAGCAGGCAGGGGGGGACAGGGGGCAATCAGCCCCAGCATTTT
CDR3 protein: CASRQGGTGGNQPQHF

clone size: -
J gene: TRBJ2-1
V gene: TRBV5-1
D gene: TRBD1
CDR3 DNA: TGCGCCAGCAGCTTTCCCGGACAGGGTAGGGAGCAGTTCTTC
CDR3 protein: CASSFPGQGREQFF

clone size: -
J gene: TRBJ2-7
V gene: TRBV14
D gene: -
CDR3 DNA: TGTGCCAGCAGCCCATCCCCGACGGGCGAGCAGTACTTC
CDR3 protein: CASSPSPTGEQYF

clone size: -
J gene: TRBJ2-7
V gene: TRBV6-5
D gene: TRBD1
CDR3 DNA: TGTGCCAGCAGTAGGGACAGTTCGGCCTACGAGCAGTACTTC
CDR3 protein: CASSRDSSAYEQYF